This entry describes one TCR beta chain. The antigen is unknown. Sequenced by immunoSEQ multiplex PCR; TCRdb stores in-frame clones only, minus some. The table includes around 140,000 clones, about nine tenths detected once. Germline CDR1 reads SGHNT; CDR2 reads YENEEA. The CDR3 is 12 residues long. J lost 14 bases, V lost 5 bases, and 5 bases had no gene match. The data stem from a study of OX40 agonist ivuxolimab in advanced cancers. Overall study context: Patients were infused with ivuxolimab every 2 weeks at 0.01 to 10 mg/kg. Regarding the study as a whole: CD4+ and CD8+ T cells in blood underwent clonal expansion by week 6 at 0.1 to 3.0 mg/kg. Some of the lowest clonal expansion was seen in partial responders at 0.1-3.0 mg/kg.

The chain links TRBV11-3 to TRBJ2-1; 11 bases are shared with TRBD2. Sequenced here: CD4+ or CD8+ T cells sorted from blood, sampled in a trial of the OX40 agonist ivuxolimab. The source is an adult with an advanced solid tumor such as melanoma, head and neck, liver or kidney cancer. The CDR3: CASSRSGGEKFF. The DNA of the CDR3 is TGTGCCAGCAGCCGTAGCGGGGGGGAAAAGTTCTTC.